What follows are 24 T cell receptor beta chains derived from one specimen sequenced in a study of cytotoxic CD8 clonotypes in ibrutinib-treated CLL. Sequencing was performed with immunoSEQ multiplex PCR; in TCRdb, only in-frame clones are kept and a portion is missing. The profile covers under 75,000 clones, with approximately 71% appearing a single time and roughly two fifths taken by the ten largest. The starting material was PBMCs, obtained after 12 months of ibrutinib treatment. Source of these receptors: a human donor with chronic lymphocytic leukemia.

This clone was found once. The chain recombines TRBV10-3 with TRBJ2-5; D gene ambiguous. Trimming pared 4 bases from V and 5 bases from J, leaving 8 bases between. Germline V gene data show CDR1 as ENHRY and CDR2 as SYGVKD. This CDR3 has 12 amino acids. The chain's CDR3 is CAISGNDETQYF. CDR3 coding DNA: TGTGCCATCAGTGGGAACGACGAGACCCAGTACTTC.

V usage is TRBV19 and J usage is TRBJ2-3; the match to TRBD1 covers 9 bases. J was trimmed by 4 bases and V by 5 bases; bases with no gene match: 4. The CDR3 covers 14 residues. Germline lookup yields CDR1 LNHDA and CDR2 SQIVND (reference sequence). CDR3 bases: TGTGCCAGTAGTTTAGGGACAGGGCCAGATACGCAGTATTTT. Protein: CASSLGTGPDTQYF.

The V and J genes are TRBV19 and TRBJ2-3; D is ambiguous. Trimming took 3 bases from V and 2 from J, leaving 12 bases between them. CDR3 size: 15 residues. Germline loops: CDR1 LNHDA, CDR2 SQIVND (reference sequence). The CDR3 region is CASSMTSSFTDTQYF. CDR3 coding DNA: TGTGCCAGTAGTATGACATCCTCCTTCACAGATACGCAGTATTTT.

The chain is built from TRBV7-9 and TRBJ2-7; D perhaps matches TRBD1 (5 bases). This CDR3 contains 17 residues. Trimming stripped 4 bases from V and 3 bases from J, with 22 bases between. CDR1 and CDR2 (germline): SEHNR, FQNEAQ (reference sequence). The CDR3 is CASSSNGLGHPNYEQYF. CDR3 nucleotides: TGTGCCAGCAGCTCAAACGGGCTTGGACATCCGAACTACGAGCAGTACTTC.

A few counts support this clone. J is TRBJ1-1 and V is TRBV5-4; 10 bases are shared with TRBD1. The V gene's germline CDR1 is SGHNT and CDR2 YYREEE (reference sequence). The CDR3 is made up of 15 amino acids. V dropped 4 bases and J dropped 4; count of bases not matched to a gene: 7. Here the CDR3 reads CASSGGGQGPTEAFF. CDR3 bases: TGTGCCAGCAGCGGGGGGGGACAGGGGCCCACTGAAGCTTTCTTT.

The rearrangement joins TRBV7-6 to TRBJ2-7, with D uncertain. Trimming took off 5 bases at V and 1 base at J, with 9 bases between the two ends. The germline CDR1 and CDR2 sequences are SGHVS and FNYEAQ. The length of the CDR3 is 13 residues. For the CDR3, the DNA is TGTGCCAGCAGCCCCCGTTGGTCCTACGAGCAGTACTTC. Its protein is CASSPRWSYEQYF.

V usage is TRBV6-1 and J usage is TRBJ2-5; D call uncertain. The V gene's germline CDR1 is MNHNS and CDR2 SASEGT. CDR3 length: 14 amino acids. Trimming pared 6 bases from V and 2 bases from J, leaving 13 bases between. The CDR3 DNA reads TGTGCCAGCAGAAACGACACCAAGCAAGAGACCCAGTACTTC. Its protein product is CASRNDTKQETQYF.

Comment on this clone: Distinct nucleotide sequences in the sample also encode this CDR3. The chain carries TRBV27 and TRBJ2-7, with no clear D. CDR1 MNHEY and CDR2 SMNVEV come from the germline V gene (reference sequence). The CDR3 sequence is 12 residues long. Trimming left V 4 bases short and J 0 bases short, with 4 bases between. The CDR3 loop reads CASSSSSYEQYF. The CDR3 region has the DNA TGTGCCAGCAGTTCCAGCTCCTACGAGCAGTACTTC.

This clone was observed at least ten times. This rearrangement joins TRBV11-2 to TRBJ2-2; D uncertain. The V gene lost 5 bases and the J gene lost 7 bases, with 14 bases spanning the gap. This CDR3 contains 14 residues. Germline CDR1 and CDR2: SGHAT and FQNNGV. CDR3 residues: CASSPRGVGGELFF. CDR3 bases: TGTGCCAGCAGCCCCAGAGGAGTCGGCGGGGAGCTGTTTTTT.

The V gene is TRBV5-6, the J gene TRBJ2-3; D may be TRBD1 or TRBD2 (6 bases each). Trimming pared 3 bases from V and 5 bases from J, leaving 19 bases between. This CDR3 spans 16 amino acids. Germline V gene data show CDR1 as SGHDT and CDR2 as YYEEEE. CDR3 sequence (DNA): TGTGCCAGCAGCTCCCCCGGGGGCGTGATGGGAGATACGCAGTATTTT. It specifies CASSSPGGVMGDTQYF. The full variable domain, its missing parts supplied by reference TRBV5-6 and TRBJ2-3, is DAGVTQSPTHLIKTRGQQVTLRCSPKSGHDTVSWYQQALGQGPQFIFQYYEEEERQRGNFPDRFSGHQFPNYSSELNVNALLLGDSALYLCASSSPGGVMGDTQYFGPGTRLTVL.

The J gene is TRBJ2-7, the V gene TRBV5-1, with 15 bases that match TRBD2. The CDR3 is 16 amino acids. Germline V gives CDR1 SGHRS, CDR2 YFSETQ. J gave up 6 bases and V 0 bases, and 4 bases lay outside the gene matches. For the CDR3, the DNA is TGCGCCAGCAGCTTGGATTCGGGACTAGCGGGAGGCGAGCAGTACTTC. It specifies CASSLDSGLAGGEQYF.

The chain links TRBV4-1 to TRBJ2-1, with D uncertain. V lost 0 bases and J lost 9, with 15 bases in between. The length of the CDR3 is 15 residues. Germline CDR1 reads MGHRA; CDR2 reads YSYEKL. The DNA for the CDR3 is TGCGCCAGCAGCCAAGACAGGAATTTAAAGACTGAGCAGTTCTTC. Translating gives CASSQDRNLKTEQFF.

This clone was seen a few times. The chain combines TRBV5-6 with TRBJ2-1, with 7 positions matching TRBD2. V trimming: 4 bases; J trimming: 8 bases; junction bases outside the gene matches: 9. The germline V gene has CDR1 SGHDT and CDR2 YYEEEE. This CDR3 is built from 14 residues. This chain's CDR3 is CASSLSGFLDEQFF. The DNA for the CDR3 is TGTGCCAGCAGCCTTAGCGGGTTTCTGGATGAGCAGTTCTTC.

This chain connects TRBV6-1 to TRBJ1-5; unclear D gene. The ends were cut back, 6 bases at V and 0 bases at J, with 6 bases in the middle. Germline V CDR1 and CDR2: MNHNS, SASEGT. This CDR3 is 13 amino acids long. Here the CDR3 DNA reads TGTGCCAGCAGGGTGAATAGCAATCAGCCCCAGCATTTT. Encoded protein: CASRVNSNQPQHF.

This clone was counted only a few times. The chain recombines TRBV10-3 with TRBJ2-3; 14 positions agree with TRBD2. V was clipped by 9 bases and J by 1 base; unmatched bases: 0. Per the germline V gene, CDR1 is ENHRY and CDR2 is SYGVKD. This CDR3 contains 14 residues. CDR3 in DNA: TGTGCCATGACTAGCGGGAGGGGCACAGATACGCAGTATTTT. As protein: CAMTSGRGTDTQYF.

The rearrangement joins TRBV27 to TRBJ2-4, with TRBD2 matching over 8 bases. The V gene end was trimmed by 3 bases and the J gene end by 3 bases; junction bases not matched to a gene: 1. CDR3 size: 14 residues. Per the germline V gene, CDR1 is MNHEY and CDR2 is SMNVEV (reference sequence). The CDR3 nucleotides are TGTGCCAGCAGTTTCGGGGGGGGCAAAAACATTCAGTACTTC. It is translated as CASSFGGGKNIQYF.

This clone was recorded a few times. The CDR3 loop reads CASSVMGADTQYF. CDR3 sequence (DNA): TGTGCCAGCAGCGTTATGGGGGCAGATACGCAGTATTTT. The chain has TRBV9 and TRBJ2-3; D may be TRBD1 or TRBD2 (5 bases each). Germline V lookup: CDR1 SGDLS, CDR2 YYNGEE. Trimming pared 2 bases from V and 4 bases from J, leaving 8 bases between. The CDR3 sequence is 13 residues long.

This chain links TRBV5-6 with TRBJ2-1; 7 bases map to TRBD2. This CDR3 spans 18 amino acids. Germline assignment: CDR1 SGHDT and CDR2 YYEEEE. J was trimmed by 4 bases and V by 0 bases; bases with no gene match: 13. CDR3 residues: CASSLEVFRSSGYNEQFF. CDR3 DNA sequence: TGTGCCAGCAGCTTGGAGGTTTTCAGGTCTAGCGGATACAATGAGCAGTTCTTC.

The chain joins TRBV6-6 to TRBJ1-5; maybe TRBD1 (5 bases). The CDR3 contains 13 residues. Germline V gene lookup returns CDR1 MNHNY and CDR2 SVGAGI (reference sequence). The germline V and J ends were trimmed by 6 bases and 7 bases, with 13 bases remaining between them. The CDR3 nucleotides are TGTGCCAGCAGGCCACAGGTTCGGCAGCCCCAGCATTTT. This codes for CASRPQVRQPQHF.

This clone was counted only a few times. The rearrangement joins TRBV27 to TRBJ2-7; TRBD2 matches at 9 bases. After removal of 2 bases from V and 3 bases from J, the junction contained 5 bases not matched to a gene. The CDR3 covers 15 residues. Germline V lookup: CDR1 MNHEY, CDR2 SMNVEV (reference sequence). CDR3 sequence reads: CASSLLAGPIYEQYF. CDR3 in DNA: TGTGCCAGCAGTTTACTAGCGGGGCCGATCTACGAGCAGTACTTC.

The gene calls are TRBV6-5 and TRBJ1-4; D gene uncertain. V lost 5 bases and J 7 bases, leaving 17 bases between the germline ends. In germline, CDR1 is MNHEY, CDR2 SVGAGI. This CDR3 has 15 amino acids. CDR3 protein: CASSPWKGSGEKLFF. The CDR3 nucleotides read TGTGCCAGCAGTCCTTGGAAAGGGTCGGGTGAAAAACTGTTTTTT.

The chain recombines TRBV19 with TRBJ1-2, with no clear D. V was clipped by 6 bases and J by 2 bases, with 13 bases between them. The CDR3 loop spans 14 amino acids. CDR1 LNHDA and CDR2 SQIVND come from the germline V gene (reference sequence). This CDR3 reads CASRTRTGNYGYTF. CDR3 bases: TGTGCCAGTAGGACCCGGACGGGCAACTATGGCTACACCTTC.

The J gene is TRBJ2-2, the V gene TRBV14; a possible D gene is TRBD1 (5 bases). The CDR3 covers 15 residues. The ends were cut back, 1 base at V and 5 bases at J, with 11 bases in the middle. The germline CDR1 and CDR2 sequences are SGHDN and FVKESK. The CDR3, as DNA: TGTGCCAGCAGCCAAGGTCAGGGTGGAACCGGGGAGCTGTTTTTT. Protein product: CASSQGQGGTGELFF. Full variable domain (missing parts from reference TRBV14 and TRBJ2-2): EAGVTQFPSHSVIEKGQTVTLRCDPISGHDNLYWYRRVMGKEIKFLLHFVKESKQDESGMPNNRFLAERTGGTYSTLKVQPAELEDSGVYFCASSQGQGGTGELFFGEGSRLTVL.

The CDR3 loop is CSARQILDPTGELFF. CDR3 DNA: TGCAGCGCAAGACAGATACTAGACCCCACCGGGGAGCTGTTTTTT. The J gene is TRBJ2-2, the V gene TRBV29-1; D may correspond to TRBD1 or TRBD2 (5 bases each). This CDR3 region has 15 residues. V was pared by 7 bases and J by 4 bases, with 19 bases between. Germline CDR1 and CDR2: SQVTM and ANQGSEA.